The entry below describes one T cell receptor (beta chain). Its antigen remains unidentified. The CDR3 covers 14 residues. The germline V gene encodes CDR1 GTSNPN and CDR2 SVGIG (reference sequence). The V gene end was trimmed by 4 bases and the J gene end by 7 bases; junction bases not matched to a gene: 10. This record comes from a study of T-cell memory formation after mild COVID-19. Background on the study: The study found TCR clusters largely donor specific.

TCRdb re-derived calls from the 5' RACE reads in MiXCR, one entry per CDR3 protein. The sample carries roughly 550,000 distinct CDR3 sequences, approximately 20% recorded once. Study findings and constraints: Researchers found some responding clones in pre-infection memory, a sign that cross-reactive memory joined. Clones shrinking between day 15 and 85 showed a balanced CD4/CD8 split, and those that grew later tilted toward CD4+. CM and EM subsets held most contracting CD4+ clones; EMRA held CD8+ ones.

Sample: PBMCs or a T cell subset sorted from them (not recorded which). This TCR was recovered from an adult woman who had mild COVID-19 (a few samples of this study predate the infection). Cell type and time point are not known. The chain has TRBV30 and TRBJ2-1, with TRBD2 matching 7 bases. CDR3 bases: TGTGCCTGGATCGGGGGAGGGTTGAGGAATGAGCAGTTCTTC. Protein product: CAWIGGGLRNEQFF.